These 11 T cell receptor beta chains were sequenced from one sample in a study of blood T cell repertoires in COVID-19. Assay used: immunoSEQ multiplex PCR; TCRdb lists only in-frame clones, some missing. The sample shows 250,000 or so clones, roughly 87% of them seen only once. Material for sequencing was PBMCs or T cells enriched from blood (not recorded which). These receptors all stem from a woman under 40 with acute COVID-19.

V usage is TRBV6-5 and J usage is TRBJ1-2, with TRBD1 matching 8 bases. This CDR3 contains 15 residues. Germline V lookup: CDR1 MNHEY, CDR2 SVGAGI. With 7 bases clipped from V and 4 bases from J, the junction kept 11 bases outside the gene matches. CDR3 residues: CASTGGASIVYGYTF. The CDR3 nucleotides are TGTGCCAGCACAGGGGGCGCCTCGATTGTCTATGGCTACACCTTC.

The chain recombines TRBV5-1 with TRBJ1-2; no definite D call. V shed 7 bases and J shed 2 bases, with 12 bases lying between them. The CDR3 extends over 13 amino acids. The germline CDR1 and CDR2 sequences are SGHRS and YFSETQ. CDR3 region: CASSLQTNYGYTF. CDR3 coding DNA: TGCGCCAGCTCTTTACAGACCAACTATGGCTACACCTTC. Together with reference TRBV5-1 and TRBJ1-2, the CDR3 gives the full variable domain: KAGVTQTPRYLIKTRGQQVTLSCSPISGHRSVSWYQQTPGQGLQFLFEYFSETQRNKGNFPGRFSGRQFSNSRSEMNVSTLELGDSALYLCASSLQTNYGYTFGSGTRLTVV.

This clone was counted a single time. The chain uses TRBV3-1 (or the pseudogene TRBV3-2) and TRBJ2-1, with TRBD2 matching 9 bases. The CDR3 has 15 residues. V lost 6 bases and J lost 6; bases outside the gene matches: 9. In germline, CDR1 is LGHDT, CDR2 YNNKEL (reference sequence). The CDR3 spells CASSVGASGANEQFF. The CDR3 DNA reads TGTGCCAGCAGTGTAGGAGCTAGCGGGGCCAATGAGCAGTTCTTC.

This chain joins TRBV3-1 (or the pseudogene TRBV3-2) and TRBJ1-5; TRBD1 aligns across 8 bases. Looked up from germline, CDR1 is LGHDT and CDR2 is YNNKEL (reference sequence). The CDR3 contains 14 residues. V lost 1 base, J lost 5 bases, and 1 base stayed unmatched. CDR3 nucleotides: TGTGCCAGCAGCCAAGCGACAGGGGATCAGCCCCAGCATTTT. It is translated as CASSQATGDQPQHF.

This chain uses TRBV5-1 with TRBJ2-7; TRBD1 aligns across 9 bases. V trimming: 7 bases; J trimming: 7 bases; junction bases outside the gene matches: 9. Per the germline V gene, CDR1 is SGHRS and CDR2 is YFSETQ. This CDR3 has 13 residues. The CDR3 reads CASARDREREQYF. CDR3 nucleotides: TGCGCCAGCGCACGGGACAGGGAGAGGGAGCAGTACTTC.

The V and J genes are TRBV2 and TRBJ1-4, with 10 positions matching TRBD1. In germline, CDR1 is SNHLY, CDR2 FYNNEI. This CDR3 has 14 residues. Unmatched junction bases numbered 8, after V lost 3 bases and J lost 13 bases. This CDR3 reads CASSEDRGIGGLFF. The CDR3 nucleotides are TGTGCCAGCAGTGAGGACAGGGGGATTGGGGGACTGTTTTTT.

This rearrangement joins TRBV27 to TRBJ2-1, with D maybe TRBD2 (6 bases). Trimming took off 3 bases at V and 3 bases at J, with 15 bases between the two ends. From germline, CDR1 is MNHEY and CDR2 SMNVEV (reference sequence). The CDR3 is made up of 16 amino acids. The CDR3 loop reads CASSFGGVWNYNEQFF. For the CDR3, the DNA is TGTGCCAGCAGTTTTGGCGGGGTCTGGAACTACAATGAGCAGTTCTTC.

The chain uses TRBV5-1 and TRBJ2-5, with 8 bases that match TRBD1. CDR1 and CDR2 from the germline V gene are SGHRS and YFSETQ. This CDR3 is built from 13 residues. The ends lost 2 bases at V and 4 bases at J; junction bases unmatched: 1. CDR3 bases: TGCGCCAGCAGCTTCAGGGGGCGAGAGACCCAGTACTTC. It specifies CASSFRGRETQYF.

The V call is TRBV27, the J call TRBJ1-1, with D perhaps matching TRBD1 (6 bases). V lost 0 bases and J lost 0, with 14 bases in between. The CDR3 has 17 residues. The germline gives CDR1 MNHEY, CDR2 SMNVEV (reference sequence). The CDR3 loop reads CASSLSNTGPMNTEAFF. The DNA of the CDR3 is TGTGCCAGCAGTTTATCAAATACAGGGCCAATGAACACTGAAGCTTTCTTT.

The V and J genes are TRBV5-6 and TRBJ2-1, with 7 bases that match TRBD2. Per the germline V gene, CDR1 is SGHDT and CDR2 is YYEEEE. J gave up 2 bases and V 0 bases, and 8 bases lay outside the gene matches. The CDR3 runs 17 residues. In nucleotides, the CDR3 is TGTGCCAGCAGCTTGGTCGAGTATGGACTAGCCTACAATGAGCAGTTCTTC. Its translation: CASSLVEYGLAYNEQFF.

The CDR3 DNA follows: TGTGCCAGCAGTGAAAGAGGCACGGACTTCGGGGAGCAGTACTTC. Encoded protein: CASSERGTDFGEQYF. This chain links TRBV2 with TRBJ2-7, with TRBD2 as a possible D gene (5 bases). Germline V gene data show CDR1 as SNHLY and CDR2 as FYNNEI. The CDR3 spans 15 residues. V was cut by 2 bases and J by 7 bases, with 18 bases left in between.